This TCR beta chain was sequenced in a study of Graves' ophthalmopathy and Graves' hyperthyroidism. Findings and caveats of the study: In separating ophthalmopathy from stable hyperthyroidism, a 13-signature model achieved less than 90% sensitivity and 81.08% specificity. Blood also carried most expanded thyroid clonotypes exceeding 0.001 frequency.

RNA transcripts served as template for amplifying TCR beta CDR3 sequences. The first-round RT-PCR employed HTBI primers together with the Qiagen OneStep RT-PCR kit. A multiplex PCR was then performed as the second round. TCRdb reanalysed the multiplex PCR reads using MiXCR and keeps one entry per CDR3 protein. The table has approximately 1.2 million distinct CDR3 sequences, 35% to 45% seen once. The hyperthyroidism patients, aged 18 to 65, had been newly diagnosed, with under 2 months' duration. As diagnostic evidence, clinical symptoms, serum thyroxine, TRAb, thyroid ultrasound and orbital computed tomography were relied upon. Trimming removed 5 bases from V and 1 base from J, with 15 bases in between. Germline V gives CDR1 SGHNT, CDR2 YYREEE (reference sequence). This CDR3 spans 15 amino acids. There are many counts of this clonotype. Its antigen remains unknown.

The chain is built from TRBV5-4 and TRBJ2-5; tentatively, D is TRBD1 or TRBD2 (5 bases each). The receptor's source is an adult man with Graves' hyperthyroidism. The specimen was peripheral blood or thyroid tissue (not recorded which). CDR3 in DNA: TGTGCCAGCAGAACCGGACGGGACCTCCAAGAGACCCAGTACTTC. This encodes CASRTGRDLQETQYF.